The 18 T cell receptor beta chains presented below share a single source sample, sequenced in a study of regulatory T cells in long-lasting Graves disease. Time point denoted: persistent/refractory GD, antithyroid drugs over 5 years with positive TRAb. RNA from PBMCs was the source of the TCR library. The authors built TCR beta libraries using iRepertoire HTBI primers and Arm-PCR of CDR3 regions. TCRdb re-called the multiplex PCR reads through MiXCR, storing one row per CDR3 protein. The table shows a few hundred thousand distinct CDR3 sequences, with roughly 23% occurring only once. The sample consisted of peripheral blood mononuclear cells (PBMCs), taken when the disease was refractory, from a patient treated with antithyroid drugs. The origin of the receptors is a female donor with Graves disease.

As regards this clonotype: Its ends do not fully match the called genes, so a read error is possible. The chain combines TRBV5-4 with TRBJ1-2; 8 positions match TRBD1. Germline V gene sequence: CDR1 SGHNT, CDR2 YYREEE (reference sequence). This CDR3 region has 13 residues. Written as DNA, the CDR3 is TGTGCCGGCAGTTCGGACAGGGACTATGGCTACACCTTC. Its translation is CAGSSDRDYGYTF.

In its sample, this clonotype was seen many times. The V call is TRBV7-2, the J call TRBJ2-5; unclear D gene. The V and J ends lost 4 bases and 0 bases respectively, with 12 bases between them. This CDR3 has 15 amino acids. Germline V gives CDR1 SGHTA, CDR2 FQGNSA. CDR3 residues: CASSSLPRYQETQYF. The CDR3 region has the DNA TGTGCCAGCAGCTCTCTCCCTAGGTACCAAGAGACCCAGTACTTC. Variable domain in full (rest from reference TRBV7-2 and TRBJ2-5): GAGVSQSPSNKVTEKGKDVELRCDPISGHTALYWYRQSLGQGLEFLIYFQGNSAPDKSGLPSDRFSAERTGGSVSTLTIQRTQQEDSAVYLCASSSLPRYQETQYFGPGTRLLVL.

The sample holds many counts of this clonotype. The chain combines TRBV7-2 with TRBJ2-5; 11 bases map to TRBD1. This CDR3 region has 15 residues. J gave up 4 bases and V 4 bases, and 5 bases lay outside the gene matches. The V gene's germline CDR1 is SGHTA and CDR2 FQGNSA. The CDR3 sequence: CASSWTGGGRETQYF. DNA for the CDR3: TGTGCCAGCAGCTGGACAGGGGGCGGACGAGAGACCCAGTACTTC.

The rearrangement joins TRBV28 to TRBJ2-7; 7 nucleotides agree with TRBD1. Germline-derived CDR1 and CDR2 are MDHEN and SYDVKM. V shed 5 bases, J shed 3 bases, and the junction held 13 bases outside the gene matches. This CDR3 region has 16 residues. CDR3 residues: CASSRWGQQGGYEQYF. The DNA for the CDR3 is TGTGCCAGCAGTCGGTGGGGACAGCAAGGGGGCTACGAGCAGTACTTC.

This clonotype was counted ten times or more. This sequence joins TRBV15 and TRBJ1-2; TRBD1 might be the D (6 bases). The CDR3 loop spans 15 amino acids. Germline V gives CDR1 LNHNV, CDR2 YYDKDF (reference sequence). Trimming stripped 4 bases from V and 3 bases from J, with 15 bases between. This CDR3 is CATSIGGEGYYGYTF. In nucleotides, the CDR3 is TGTGCCACCAGCATCGGGGGCGAGGGTTACTATGGCTACACCTTC. The complete variable domain, with remaining parts taken from reference TRBV15 and TRBJ1-2, reads DAMVIQNPRYQVTQFGKPVTLSCSQTLNHNVMYWYQQKSSQAPKLLFHYYDKDFNNEADTPDNFQSRRPNTSFCFLDIRSPGLGDTAMYLCATSIGGEGYYGYTFGSGTRLTVV.

The chain carries TRBV12-3 or TRBV12-4 and TRBJ2-3, with unresolved D. V gave up 1 base and J gave up 0 bases, with 11 bases separating them. This CDR3 comprises 16 residues. In nucleotides, the CDR3 is TGTGCCAGCAGTTTAGGGCGGACGGCCAGCACAGATACGCAGTATTTT. Translating it yields CASSLGRTASTDTQYF.

The chain uses TRBV20-1 and TRBJ1-6; TRBD1 agrees at 7 bases. Trimming removed 0 bases from V and 7 bases from J; junction bases left unmatched: 6. The CDR3 covers 15 residues. The germline CDR1 and CDR2 sequences are DFQATT and SNEGSKA (reference sequence). CDR3 DNA sequence: TGCAGTGCTAGAGACCCCCAGGGGGTGAATTCACCCCTCCACTTT. This translates into CSARDPQGVNSPLHF.

J is TRBJ1-4 and V is TRBV19; 8 bases agree with TRBD1. The CDR3 has 12 residues. The V gene's germline CDR1 is LNHDA and CDR2 SQIVND (reference sequence). V lost 7 bases, J lost 16 bases, and 11 bases stayed unmatched. The CDR3 DNA follows: TGTGCCAGTATCGGGACAGGCTCCATCCCGTTTTTT. This encodes CASIGTGSIPFF.

This clonotype was seen many times. This chain connects TRBV24-1 to TRBJ2-5; no definite D call. Germline CDR1 reads KGHDR; CDR2 reads SFDVKD. Trimming shortened V by 3 bases and J by 6 bases, and 13 bases separated the two germline ends. This CDR3 comprises 14 residues. In DNA form, the CDR3 reads TGTGCCACCAGTGATGACCCCCGTGGGCAGACCCAGTACTTC. Protein: CATSDDPRGQTQYF.

This clonotype was counted only a few times. This rearrangement joins TRBV2 to TRBJ2-2; 10 nucleotides agree with TRBD2. Per the germline V gene, CDR1 is SNHLY and CDR2 is FYNNEI. The CDR3 consists of 16 residues. Trimming took 8 bases from V and 4 from J; bases not matched to a gene: 10. CDR3 DNA: TGTGCCAGCCAAAAACTAGCGGGATATGGCACCGGGGAGCTGTTTTTT. It translates to CASQKLAGYGTGELFF.

About this clonotype: This may come from a read error, since a much larger clone is one base off. The chain recombines TRBV6-9 with TRBJ1-1, with D possibly TRBD1 on 5 matching bases. The CDR3 spans 15 residues. From germline, CDR1 is MNHGY and CDR2 SVAAGI. This CDR3 is CAGSSRQSMNTEAFF. The CDR3 nucleotides read TGTGCCGGCAGTTCCAGACAGAGCATGAACACTGAAGCTTTCTTT.

This clonotype was recorded a few times. The V call is TRBV4-1, the J call TRBJ2-5; 8 bases agree with TRBD1. The germline V gene has CDR1 MGHRA and CDR2 YSYEKL. The V gene end was trimmed by 3 bases and the J gene end by 4 bases; junction bases not matched to a gene: 10. The CDR3 length is 16 residues. CDR3: CASSQAQGAGRETQYF. DNA of the CDR3: TGCGCCAGCAGCCAGGCGCAGGGGGCGGGACGAGAGACCCAGTACTTC.

This clonotype was seen a handful of times. The rearrangement joins TRBV12-3 or TRBV12-4 to TRBJ2-5; 11 bases align to TRBD2. V gave up 4 bases and J gave up 4 bases; unmatched junction bases: 5. The CDR3 spans 15 residues. CDR3 sequence: CASSYNGLAGETQYF. CDR3 DNA: TGTGCCAGCAGTTACAACGGACTAGCGGGAGAGACCCAGTACTTC.

A few counts support this clonotype. A clone one base away is much larger, so this may be a read error. This chain links TRBV2 with TRBJ1-5; the D is unclear. The V gene's germline CDR1 is SNHLY and CDR2 FYNNEI. CDR3 size: 14 residues. V was cut by 4 bases and J by 6 bases, with 13 bases left in between. Here the CDR3 reads CASSGEGLRQPQHF. The CDR3 region has the DNA TGTGCCAGCAGTGGAGAAGGGTTGCGTCAGCCCCAGCATTTT.

This clonotype was detected a few times. CDR3 nucleotides: TGTGCCAGCAGCTTCGCCGAGGGTAATCAGCCCCAGCATTTT. This encodes CASSFAEGNQPQHF. The J gene is TRBJ1-5, the V gene TRBV7-9; the D is unclear. Germline CDR1 and CDR2: SEHNR and FQNEAQ (reference sequence). Trimming took off 3 bases at V and 4 bases at J, with 10 bases between the two ends. This CDR3 region has 14 residues.

This clonotype appeared many times. The chain is built from TRBV29-1 and TRBJ1-4; D is ambiguous. Between the trimmed V and J ends, which lost 5 bases and 6 bases, there was a span of 10 bases. Germline V gene data show CDR1 as SQVTM and CDR2 as ANQGSEA. The CDR3 consists of 12 residues. CDR3 in amino acids: CSVLGGDEKLFF. DNA for the CDR3: TGCAGCGTTTTGGGCGGGGATGAAAAACTGTTTTTT.

This clonotype has only a few counts. The CDR3 DNA follows: TGTGCCAGCAGTTACTCGCGTTTCGGAGTCTCATATAGCAATCAGCCCCAGCATTTT. It specifies CASSYSRFGVSYSNQPQHF. The chain is built from TRBV6-2 or TRBV6-3 and TRBJ1-5; D call uncertain. The germline V and J ends were trimmed by 0 bases and 0 bases, with 18 bases remaining between them. Per the germline V gene, CDR1 is MNHEY and CDR2 is SVGEGT. This CDR3 comprises 19 residues.

This clonotype showed up many times. The chain carries TRBV28 and TRBJ2-2; D may match TRBD1 or TRBD2 (5 bases each). The V and J ends lost 2 bases and 1 base respectively, with 11 bases between them. The CDR3 is 16 residues long. Germline-derived CDR1 and CDR2 are MDHEN and SYDVKM. This CDR3 is CASSLNGGGNTGELFF. The CDR3 DNA follows: TGTGCCAGCAGTTTAAACGGTGGGGGGAACACCGGGGAGCTGTTTTTT.